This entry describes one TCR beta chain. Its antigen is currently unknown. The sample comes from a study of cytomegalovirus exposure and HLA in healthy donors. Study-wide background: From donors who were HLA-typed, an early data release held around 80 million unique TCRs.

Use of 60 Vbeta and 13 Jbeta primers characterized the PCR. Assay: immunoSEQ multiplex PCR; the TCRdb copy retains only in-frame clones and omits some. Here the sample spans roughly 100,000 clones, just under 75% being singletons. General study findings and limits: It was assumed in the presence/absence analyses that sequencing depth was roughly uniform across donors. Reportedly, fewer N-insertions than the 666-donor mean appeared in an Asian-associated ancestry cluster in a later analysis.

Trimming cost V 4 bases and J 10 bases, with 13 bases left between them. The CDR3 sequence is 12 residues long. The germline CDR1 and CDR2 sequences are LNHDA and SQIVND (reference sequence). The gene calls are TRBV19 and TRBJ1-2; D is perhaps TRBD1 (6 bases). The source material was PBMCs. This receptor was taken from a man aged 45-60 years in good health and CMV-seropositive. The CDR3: CASSNAGGHYTF. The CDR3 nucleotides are TGTGCCAGTAGTAATGCGGGGGGACACTACACCTTC.